The 20 T cell receptor beta chains presented below share a single source sample, sequenced in a study of cytomegalovirus exposure and HLA in healthy donors. The assay was immunoSEQ multiplex PCR, and TCRdb's table has in-frame clones only and misses some. The table includes 90,000 to 140,000 clones, about 86% detected once. The specimen was PBMCs. The receptors here all came from a woman in her late teens or twenties in good health and CMV-seropositive.

The V gene is TRBV30, the J gene TRBJ2-7; no reliable D call. V was shortened by 0 bases and J by 0 bases, with 6 bases between the two germline ends. The V gene's germline CDR1 is GTSNPN and CDR2 SVGIG (reference sequence). The CDR3 covers 13 residues. Here the CDR3 reads CAWSVGSSYEQYF. For the CDR3, the DNA is TGTGCCTGGAGTGTGGGCAGCTCCTACGAGCAGTACTTC. The variable domain in full, with the rest retrieved from reference TRBV30 and TRBJ2-7, is SQTIHQWPATLVQPVGSPLSLECTVEGTSNPNLYWYRQAAGRGLQLLFYSVGIGQISSEVPQNLSASRPQDRQFILSSKKLLLSDSGFYLCAWSVGSSYEQYFGPGTRLTVT.

The V call is TRBV5-1, the J call TRBJ2-1, with a possible D match to TRBD2 (6 bases). The CDR3 covers 15 residues. V was clipped by 6 bases and J by 0 bases, with 13 bases between them. Germline CDR1 and CDR2: SGHRS and YFSETQ. The CDR3 sequence is CASNWGVSSYNEQFF. CDR3 bases: TGCGCCAGCAACTGGGGGGTCAGCTCCTACAATGAGCAGTTCTTC.

Here the CDR3 reads CASSILRDRGTERYEQYF. CDR3 in DNA: TGCGCCAGCAGCATCCTCCGGGACAGGGGTACGGAGAGGTACGAGCAGTACTTC. This chain uses TRBV5-1 with TRBJ2-7, with TRBD1 matching 10 bases. From germline, CDR1 is SGHRS and CDR2 YFSETQ. V trimming: 4 bases; J trimming: 4 bases; junction bases outside the gene matches: 17. The CDR3 totals 18 residues.

The chain couples TRBV2 to TRBJ2-7; TRBD1 matches at 11 bases. The germline CDR1 and CDR2 sequences are SNHLY and FYNNEI. The CDR3 loop spans 15 amino acids. With 5 bases clipped from V and 2 bases from J, the junction kept 5 bases outside the gene matches. CDR3 sequence (DNA): TGTGCCAGCAGTCCGGACAGGGGGCTGCCCTACGAGCAGTACTTC. It codes for CASSPDRGLPYEQYF.

V is TRBV7-9 and J is TRBJ2-4, with D possibly TRBD2 on 5 matching bases. In germline, CDR1 is SEHNR, CDR2 FQNEAQ (reference sequence). Between the trimmed V and J ends, which lost 3 bases and 3 bases, there was a span of 12 bases. The CDR3 sequence is 15 residues long. The CDR3: CASSLLGRDKNIQYF. CDR3 nucleotides: TGTGCCAGCAGCTTGTTGGGTCGGGACAAAAACATTCAGTACTTC.

The rearrangement joins TRBV5-6 to TRBJ2-1; 10 nucleotides agree with TRBD2. The germline CDR1 and CDR2 sequences are SGHDT and YYEEEE. Trimming removed 3 bases from V and 4 bases from J; junction bases left unmatched: 10. The CDR3 contains 17 residues. The CDR3 bases are TGTGCCAGCAGCTATGGACTAGCGGCCTTCTCATACAATGAGCAGTTCTTC. Translating gives CASSYGLAAFSYNEQFF.

The rearrangement links TRBV7-3 to TRBJ2-1; D uncertain. The CDR3 is 12 amino acids. The V gene's germline CDR1 is SGHTA and CDR2 FQGTGA. V was cut by 3 bases and J by 5 bases, with 5 bases left in between. The CDR3 reads CASSLANNEQFF. The CDR3 coding sequence is TGTGCCAGCAGCTTGGCAAACAATGAGCAGTTCTTC.

This clone was counted once. V and J are TRBV27 and TRBJ2-5; 8 nucleotides align to TRBD1. Germline CDR1 is MNHEY and CDR2 is SMNVEV (reference sequence). The CDR3 loop spans 14 amino acids. After removal of 5 bases from V and 5 bases from J, the junction contained 7 bases not matched to a gene. This CDR3 is CASSIGTGWETQYF. As DNA, the CDR3 is TGTGCCAGCAGTATCGGGACAGGATGGGAGACCCAGTACTTC.

Remarks on this clone: An end of the junction does not agree with germline; a read error may underlie this. V is TRBV28 and J is TRBJ2-7; 7 nucleotides align to TRBD1. CDR3 length: 14 residues. Germline assignment: CDR1 MDHEN and CDR2 SYDVKM. Here the CDR3 DNA reads TGTGCCAGCAATTTACGACAGGGAGTAGGTTCGCAGTACTTC. Encoded protein: CASNLRQGVGSQYF.

CDR3 residues: CASNQGAGIQYF. The DNA of the CDR3 is TGTGCCAGCAACCAGGGGGCAGGCATTCAGTACTTC. This chain connects TRBV6-6 to TRBJ2-4, with 8 bases matching TRBD1. Germline assignment: CDR1 MNHNY and CDR2 SVGAGI (reference sequence). The CDR3 is made up of 12 amino acids. V shed 7 bases, J shed 9 bases, and the junction held 5 bases outside the gene matches.

The chain couples TRBV2 to TRBJ2-7; unclear D gene. Trimming removed 4 bases at V and 2 bases at J, with 9 bases between. The CDR3 extends over 13 amino acids. Germline CDR1 reads SNHLY; CDR2 reads FYNNEI. CDR3 protein: CASSAVGAYEQYF. CDR3 DNA sequence: TGTGCCAGCAGTGCTGTGGGCGCCTACGAGCAGTACTTC.

By share, this clone counts as medium-sized. The V and J genes are TRBV5-5 and TRBJ1-2, with D perhaps matching TRBD1 (5 bases). CDR3 length: 18 residues. V lost 1 base and J lost 7, with 26 bases in between. Germline CDR1 and CDR2: SGHKS and YYEKEE (reference sequence). As DNA, the CDR3 is TGTGCCAGCAGCTTGTTAGGGGTGGGTGATCAGGATGTGGGTGGCTACACCTTC. As protein: CASSLLGVGDQDVGGYTF.

The V and J genes are TRBV19 and TRBJ2-7; 8 bases match TRBD2. This CDR3 is 12 amino acids long. Germline CDR1 and CDR2: LNHDA and SQIVND (reference sequence). The V and J ends lost 9 bases and 3 bases, in that order; junction bases with no gene match: 4. CDR3 protein: CASGRAGYEQYF. The CDR3 nucleotides are TGTGCCAGCGGGAGGGCCGGCTACGAGCAGTACTTC.

The chain has TRBV7-6 and TRBJ2-5, with unresolved D. Trimming pared 1 base from V and 6 bases from J, leaving 18 bases between. In germline, CDR1 is SGHVS, CDR2 FNYEAQ. This CDR3 spans 16 amino acids. CDR3 coding DNA: TGTGCCAGCAGCTTAGTGGCCGAGTCGAGGTTAAAGACCCAGTACTTC. As protein: CASSLVAESRLKTQYF.

This rearrangement joins TRBV5-4 to TRBJ1-1, with D possibly TRBD1 on 5 matching bases. The CDR3 runs 13 residues. The germline CDR1 and CDR2 sequences are SGHNT and YYREEE (reference sequence). V was shortened by 5 bases and J by 1 base, with 9 bases between the two germline ends. The CDR3 DNA reads as TGTGCCAGCAGGGGGGGGACGAACACTGAAGCTTTCTTT. Translated, it gives CASRGGTNTEAFF.

This chain uses TRBV25-1 with TRBJ2-1; a possible D gene is TRBD2 (6 bases). Trimming removed 3 bases at V and 0 bases at J, with 15 bases between. The CDR3 is 17 residues long. Per germline, CDR1 MGHDK and CDR2 SYGVNS. The CDR3 reads CASSDPLGGGSYNEQFF. The CDR3 nucleotides are TGTGCCAGCAGTGACCCCCTTGGGGGAGGCTCCTACAATGAGCAGTTCTTC. Complete variable domain (other parts from reference TRBV25-1 and TRBJ2-1): EADIYQTPRYLVIGTGKKITLECSQTMGHDKMYWYQQDPGMELHLIHYSYGVNSTEKGDLSSESTVSRIRTEHFPLTLESARPSHTSQYLCASSDPLGGGSYNEQFFGPGTRLTVL.

The chain joins TRBV7-9 to TRBJ2-7; tentative D call: TRBD1 (5 bases). This CDR3 spans 16 amino acids. Germline V gene lookup returns CDR1 SEHNR and CDR2 FQNEAQ (reference sequence). V was cut by 0 bases and J by 0 bases, with 12 bases left in between. Written as DNA, the CDR3 is TGTGCCAGCAGCTTAGCGTGGGGCGACCTCTCCTACGAGCAGTACTTC. It translates to CASSLAWGDLSYEQYF. Looking up the rest from reference TRBV7-9 and TRBJ2-7 gives the full variable domain: DTGVSQNPRHKITKRGQNVTFRCDPISEHNRLYWYRQTLGQGPEFLTYFQNEAQLEKSRLLSDRFSAERPKGSFSTLEIQRTEQGDSAMYLCASSLAWGDLSYEQYFGPGTRLTVT.

The rearrangement uses TRBV4-1 and TRBJ2-7, with D possibly TRBD1 on 5 matching bases. CDR3 length: 13 amino acids. Trimming took off 2 bases at V and 3 bases at J, with 8 bases between the two ends. Germline V gene sequence: CDR1 MGHRA, CDR2 YSYEKL. As DNA, the CDR3 is TGCGCCAGCAGCCAACGGACACTCTACGAGCAGTACTTC. It yields the protein CASSQRTLYEQYF.

This clone has only a few counts. V and J are TRBV18 and TRBJ1-2, with 10 bases fitting TRBD1. Germline loops: CDR1 KGHSH, CDR2 LQKENI. The V gene end was trimmed by 7 bases and the J gene end by 8 bases; junction bases not matched to a gene: 7. CDR3 length equals 13 residues. Written as DNA, the CDR3 is TGTGCCAGCTTACCGGACAGGGGGGTCGGCTACACCTTC. Its translation: CASLPDRGVGYTF.

This sequence joins TRBV15 and TRBJ2-5; TRBD1 is a possible D gene (6 bases). The CDR3 covers 13 residues. Trimming cost V 3 bases and J 3 bases, with 8 bases left between them. Germline-derived CDR1 and CDR2 are LNHNV and YYDKDF (reference sequence). In nucleotides, the CDR3 is TGTGCCACCAGCAGGCGGACAGAAGAGACCCAGTACTTC. Translation: CATSRRTEETQYF.